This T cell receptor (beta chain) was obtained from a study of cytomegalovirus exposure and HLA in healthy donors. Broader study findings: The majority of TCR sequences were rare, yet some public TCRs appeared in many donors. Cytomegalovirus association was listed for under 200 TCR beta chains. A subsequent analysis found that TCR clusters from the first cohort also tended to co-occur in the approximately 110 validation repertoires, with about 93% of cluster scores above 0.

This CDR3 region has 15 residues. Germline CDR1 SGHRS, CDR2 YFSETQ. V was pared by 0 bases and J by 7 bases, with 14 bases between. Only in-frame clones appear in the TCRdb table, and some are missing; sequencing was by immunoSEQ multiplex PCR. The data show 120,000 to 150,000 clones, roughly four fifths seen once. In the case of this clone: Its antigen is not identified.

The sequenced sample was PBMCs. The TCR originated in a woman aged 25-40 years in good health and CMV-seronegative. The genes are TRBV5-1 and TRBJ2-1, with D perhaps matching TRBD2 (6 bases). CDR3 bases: TGCGCCAGCAGCTTGGTGGCTGTAGGGAGGAATGAGCAGTTCTTC. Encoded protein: CASSLVAVGRNEQFF.